This passage covers 13 T cell receptor beta chains from one sample sequenced in a study of shared clonotypes between healthy human individuals. Repertoires were generated with immunoSEQ multiplex PCR, while TCRdb's copy carries only in-frame clones and drops some. The sample comprises about a million clones, approximately 80% of which are singletons, and 1.5% rests with the top ten. The sequenced sample consisted of memory CD4+ T cells sorted from blood. The subset denotes: CD45RA-negative fraction. These receptors were collected from a man aged 18 to 30 in good health.

V and J are TRBV18 and TRBJ2-7; D gene uncertain. Germline values: CDR1 KGHSH, CDR2 LQKENI. Trimming removed 2 bases at V and 4 bases at J, with 18 bases between. This CDR3 comprises 16 residues. This CDR3 reads CASSPGSTVSPYEQYF. CDR3 DNA: TGTGCCAGCTCACCAGGATCCACAGTCTCACCTTACGAGCAGTACTTC.

The genes are TRBV7-9 and TRBJ1-4, with unresolved D. V was shortened by 1 base and J by 7 bases, with 19 bases between the two germline ends. The germline CDR1 and CDR2 sequences are SEHNR and FQNEAQ (reference sequence). This CDR3 contains 17 residues. The chain's CDR3 is CASSLDAHGGLTEKLFF. The CDR3, as DNA: TGTGCCAGCAGCTTAGATGCGCATGGCGGGCTTACTGAAAAACTGTTTTTT.

CDR3: CASSLQGSNTGELFF. In nucleotides, the CDR3 is TGTGCCAGCAGCTTACAGGGGTCCAACACCGGGGAGCTGTTTTTT. The V and J genes are TRBV7-3 and TRBJ2-2; TRBD1 might be the D (6 bases). The CDR3 covers 15 residues. Trimming shortened V by 2 bases and J by 2 bases, and 9 bases separated the two germline ends. Germline CDR1 reads SGHTA; CDR2 reads FQGTGA.

There are a few counts of this clone. V gene TRBV6-5 combines with J gene TRBJ2-5; D perhaps matches TRBD2 (6 bases). Germline loops: CDR1 MNHEY, CDR2 SVGAGI. Trimming cost V 4 bases and J 7 bases, with 13 bases left between them. The CDR3 length is 13 residues. The CDR3 DNA reads as TGTGCCAGCAGTTCCCCGGGAGCAGGGACCCAGTACTTC. Translation gives CASSSPGAGTQYF.

The chain employs TRBV25-1 and TRBJ1-1; D uncertain. Looked up from germline, CDR1 is MGHDK and CDR2 is SYGVNS. This CDR3 is built from 13 residues. V lost 3 bases and J lost 7, with 12 bases in between. The CDR3 nucleotides read TGTGCCAGCAGTGATCCTGGACGGAATGAAGCTTTCTTT. Encoded protein: CASSDPGRNEAFF. Filled out from reference TRBV25-1 and TRBJ1-1, the complete variable domain reads EADIYQTPRYLVIGTGKKITLECSQTMGHDKMYWYQQDPGMELHLIHYSYGVNSTEKGDLSSESTVSRIRTEHFPLTLESARPSHTSQYLCASSDPGRNEAFFGQGTRLTVV.

This chain joins TRBV5-6 and TRBJ2-3, with D possibly being TRBD2 (6 bases). The CDR3 contains 16 residues. Trimming removed 0 bases at V and 1 base at J, with 12 bases between. CDR1 and CDR2 (germline): SGHDT, YYEEEE. The CDR3 region is CASSLVFREGTDTQYF. CDR3 nucleotide sequence: TGTGCCAGCAGCTTGGTCTTCAGGGAGGGCACAGATACGCAGTATTTT.

The CDR3 region has the DNA TGTGCCAGCAGTGAAAGGGGCCGCAATCAGCCCCAGCATTTT. Its protein is CASSERGRNQPQHF. The J gene is TRBJ1-5, the V gene TRBV2; D may be TRBD1 (5 bases). Germline CDR1 and CDR2: SNHLY and FYNNEI. The V end lost 2 bases, the J end lost 2 bases, and 7 bases lay between the germline ends. This CDR3 has 14 amino acids.

The chain combines TRBV2 with TRBJ1-6; D not resolved. The CDR3 totals 13 residues. Per germline, CDR1 SNHLY and CDR2 FYNNEI. V lost 4 bases, J lost 6 bases, and 7 bases lay in between. CDR3 in amino acids: CASSGELNSPLHF. Written as DNA, the CDR3 is TGTGCCAGCAGTGGAGAGCTTAATTCACCCCTCCACTTT.

This chain connects TRBV5-1 to TRBJ1-4; 8 nucleotides align to TRBD1. Looked up from germline, CDR1 is SGHRS and CDR2 is YFSETQ. The CDR3 totals 16 residues. Losses at the gene ends were 3 bases for V and 4 bases for J; bases not matched to a gene: 8. CDR3 amino acids: CASSWHFGTGNEKLFF. The CDR3 DNA reads as TGCGCCAGCAGCTGGCATTTCGGGACAGGTAATGAAAAACTGTTTTTT.

V is TRBV7-6 and J is TRBJ2-3, with 9 bases identical to TRBD1. Germline loops: CDR1 SGHVS, CDR2 FNYEAQ. This CDR3 is 14 amino acids long. After removal of 7 bases from V and 4 bases from J, the junction contained 6 bases not matched to a gene. The CDR3 here is CASTPGQGADTQYF. In nucleotides, the CDR3 is TGTGCCAGCACCCCGGGACAGGGCGCAGATACGCAGTATTTT.

V is TRBV11-2 and J is TRBJ2-3, with 9 bases aligning to TRBD1. The J segment lost 4 bases and the V segment lost 6 bases, leaving 8 bases of the junction unmatched. Germline V gene sequence: CDR1 SGHAT, CDR2 FQNNGV. The CDR3 runs 15 residues. CDR3 loop: CASRKSGTGPDTQYF. In DNA, the CDR3 is TGTGCCAGCAGGAAATCAGGGACAGGGCCAGATACGCAGTATTTT.

The chain links TRBV7-9 to TRBJ2-3, with 7 positions matching TRBD1. This CDR3 spans 14 amino acids. The J segment lost 4 bases and the V segment lost 5 bases, leaving 6 bases of the junction unmatched. Germline loops: CDR1 SEHNR, CDR2 FQNEAQ (reference sequence). This chain's CDR3 is CASSLERGPDTQYF. The CDR3 DNA is TGTGCCAGCAGCCTAGAAAGGGGGCCAGATACGCAGTATTTT.

V gene TRBV11-3 combines with J gene TRBJ2-3; TRBD2 agrees at 7 bases. This CDR3 is 15 amino acids long. The ends lost 5 bases at V and 1 base at J; junction bases unmatched: 6. The V gene's germline CDR1 is SGHNT and CDR2 YENEEA. CDR3 sequence (DNA): TGTGCCAGCAGCCGCGCCAGCGGGGGCACAGATACGCAGTATTTT. Protein product: CASSRASGGTDTQYF.